Shown below are 27 T cell receptor beta chains from a single sample sequenced in a study of T cells in Graves' hyperthyroidism and ophthalmopathy. There were TCR beta CDR3 regions amplified from RNA transcripts. First-round RT-PCR targeting the TCR CDR3 was performed with the HTBI primer set. TCRdb reprocessed the multiplex PCR reads with MiXCR, giving one entry per CDR3 protein. The data contain over 500,000 distinct CDR3 sequences, around 43% of them seen just once; the ten biggest clones take up about two fifths. Input material: peripheral blood or thyroid tissue (not recorded which). The source is an adult woman with Graves' disease, either hyperthyroidism or ophthalmopathy (not recorded which).

The chain links TRBV6-5 to TRBJ2-5, with a tentative D call TRBD1 (6 bases). Trimming cost V 4 bases and J 2 bases, with 17 bases left between them. The germline V gene encodes CDR1 MNHEY and CDR2 SVGAGI. CDR3 size: 16 residues. The CDR3 here is CASSFTGKGPQETQYF. The DNA for the CDR3 is TGTGCCAGCAGTTTCACAGGGAAGGGGCCTCAAGAGACCCAGTACTTC.

The chain combines TRBV12-3 or TRBV12-4 with TRBJ1-4; D ambiguous. This CDR3 has 15 amino acids. Trimming shortened V by 2 bases and J by 8 bases, and 15 bases separated the two germline ends. The CDR3 DNA follows: TGTGCCAGCAGTTTACTGAGTAGGTCTAGCGAAAAACTGTTTTTT. Protein sequence: CASSLLSRSSEKLFF.

This clonotype was seen a handful of times. V is TRBV6-1 and J is TRBJ2-5; 8 bases are a match to TRBD1. The V segment lost 4 bases and the J segment 0 bases; nucleotides outside the gene matches: 7. In germline, CDR1 is MNHNS, CDR2 SASEGT. The CDR3 is made up of 16 amino acids. The CDR3, as DNA: TGTGCCAGCAGTGGAACCACAGGGGGATACCAAGAGACCCAGTACTTC. Translation: CASSGTTGGYQETQYF.

This chain joins TRBV29-1 and TRBJ1-3; 9 bases are a match to TRBD1. CDR1 SQVTM and CDR2 ANQGSEA come from the germline V gene. The CDR3 totals 15 residues. With 6 bases clipped from V and 0 bases from J, the junction kept 6 bases outside the gene matches. This CDR3 reads CSVHGTGSSGNTIYF. The CDR3 DNA follows: TGCAGCGTACACGGGACAGGGAGCTCTGGAAACACCATATATTTT.

This clonotype occurred many times. The chain uses TRBV20-1 and TRBJ2-2; D unclear. The length of the CDR3 is 10 residues. V was pared by 3 bases and J by 6 bases, with 2 bases between. CDR1 is DFQATT and CDR2 is SNEGSKA in the germline V gene (reference sequence). CDR3 in DNA: TGCAGTGCTAGGGCCGGGGAGCTGTTTTTT. This gives the protein CSARAGELFF.

This clonotype was found many times. This sequence joins TRBV12-3 or TRBV12-4 and TRBJ1-5, with D uncertain. The CDR3 is made up of 15 amino acids. The V end lost 6 bases, the J end lost 0 bases, and 12 bases lay between the germline ends. The DNA of the CDR3 is TGTGCCAGCAGCCCTCAAGGCTATAGCAATCAGCCCCAGCATTTT. Translation: CASSPQGYSNQPQHF.

This clonotype appeared a few times. This sequence joins TRBV4-1 and TRBJ2-7; D may be TRBD1 (5 bases). The CDR3 has 15 amino acids. V gave up 1 base and J gave up 5 bases, with 15 bases separating them. Germline V gene sequence: CDR1 MGHRA, CDR2 YSYEKL. CDR3: CASSQASGIVNEQYF. The DNA of the CDR3 is TGCGCCAGCAGCCAAGCCTCAGGGATTGTCAACGAGCAGTACTTC.

The chain employs TRBV29-1 and TRBJ2-7, with 8 bases aligning to TRBD1. The V and J ends lost 3 bases and 0 bases, in that order; junction bases with no gene match: 1. The germline gives CDR1 SQVTM, CDR2 ANQGSEA. The CDR3 has 13 amino acids. The CDR3, as DNA: TGCAGCGTTGAGGACAGGGACTCCTACGAGCAGTACTTC. It encodes CSVEDRDSYEQYF.

This clonotype has at least ten counts. V and J are TRBV7-3 and TRBJ1-1; TRBD1 matches at 8 bases. The V segment lost 5 bases and the J segment 6 bases; nucleotides outside the gene matches: 8. Per germline, CDR1 SGHTA and CDR2 FQGTGA. This CDR3 is 14 amino acids long. This CDR3 reads CASSEHIQGAEAFF. CDR3 in DNA: TGTGCCAGCAGCGAGCACATACAGGGGGCTGAAGCTTTCTTT.

For this clonotype: At one end the junction does not follow the germline gene, possibly because of a read error. J is TRBJ1-1 and V is TRBV28; 9 positions agree with TRBD1. Germline V lookup: CDR1 MDHEN, CDR2 SYDVKM. The CDR3 spans 13 residues. The CDR3 DNA follows: TGCGCCAGCAGGTGGACAGGGGCGGCTGAAGCTTTCTTT. It yields the protein CASRWTGAAEAFF.

This clonotype has ten or more counts. The chain uses TRBV10-2 and TRBJ2-7, with D unclear. Per the germline V gene, CDR1 is WSHSY and CDR2 is SAAADI. V gave up 9 bases and J gave up 5 bases, with 11 bases separating them. This CDR3 spans 11 amino acids. The CDR3, as DNA: TGCGCCAGTTGGTACCAAAACGAGCAGTACTTC. Protein: CASWYQNEQYF.

In this sample, this clonotype turned up a few times. V usage is TRBV5-1 and J usage is TRBJ1-2; D might be TRBD1 (6 bases). CDR1 SGHRS and CDR2 YFSETQ come from the germline V gene. V shed 1 base and J shed 4 bases, with 14 bases lying between them. The CDR3 sequence is 15 residues long. The CDR3 DNA reads TGCGCCAGCAGCTTGAACGGGGGGGCGTTCTATGGCTACACCTTC. Protein product: CASSLNGGAFYGYTF.

Concerning this clonotype: Compared with germline, one end of the junction differs, possibly owing to a read error. The gene calls are TRBV10-3 and TRBJ2-5, with D hard to call. Germline CDR1 is ENHRY and CDR2 is SYGVKD. This CDR3 comprises 14 residues. In DNA, the CDR3 is TGTGCCGTCAAGTCTTCAGCGCAGAAAGAGTCCCAGTACTTC. Protein: CAVKSSAQKESQYF.

The V and J genes are TRBV5-1 and TRBJ2-7; TRBD2 aligns across 10 bases. This CDR3 comprises 15 residues. The junction had 5 bases not matched to a gene; V was cut back by 4 bases and J by 1 base. From germline, CDR1 is SGHRS and CDR2 YFSETQ. The CDR3 nucleotides are TGCGCCAGCAGCCGCGGGACTAGCGAATCCTACGAGCAGTACTTC. Translated: CASSRGTSESYEQYF.

The chain recombines TRBV29-1 with TRBJ1-1, with D possibly matching TRBD1 (6 bases). CDR1 is SQVTM and CDR2 is ANQGSEA in the germline V gene. The CDR3 covers 13 residues. Trimming pared 7 bases from V and 5 bases from J, leaving 17 bases between. CDR3 sequence reads: CSAQGFAETEAFF. CDR3 DNA: TGCAGCGCCCAGGGGTTCGCGGAAACTGAAGCTTTCTTT. Full variable domain (remainder filled in from reference TRBV29-1 and TRBJ1-1): SAVISQKPSRDICQRGTSLTIQCQVDSQVTMMFWYRQQPGQSLTLIATANQGSEATYESGFVIDKFPISRPNLTFSTLTVSNMSPEDSSIYLCSAQGFAETEAFFGQGTRLTVV.

This sequence joins TRBV4-1 and TRBJ2-7; 8 nucleotides line up with TRBD2. The CDR3 contains 15 residues. V was pared by 4 bases and J by 7 bases, with 12 bases of the junction left unmatched. CDR1 and CDR2 (germline): MGHRA, YSYEKL. CDR3 sequence reads: CASSLWTDGGVEQYF. Here the CDR3 DNA reads TGCGCCAGCAGCCTCTGGACAGACGGGGGGGTGGAGCAGTACTTC.

This chain joins TRBV7-9 and TRBJ2-5; 8 bases are shared with TRBD2. Unmatched junction bases numbered 11, after V lost 6 bases and J lost 2 bases. This CDR3 is built from 16 residues. CDR1 and CDR2 (germline): SEHNR, FQNEAQ (reference sequence). DNA for the CDR3: TGTGCCAGCAGTTACAGCGGGAGTAGCCTACAAGAGACCCAGTACTTC. Its translation: CASSYSGSSLQETQYF.

The chain employs TRBV7-2 and TRBJ1-5; D may be TRBD1 (5 bases). This CDR3 comprises 14 residues. Between the trimmed V and J ends, which lost 1 base and 6 bases, there was a span of 10 bases. CDR1 and CDR2 from the germline V gene are SGHTA and FQGNSA. CDR3 protein: CASSLGRVGQPQHF. The CDR3 DNA reads TGTGCCAGCAGCTTAGGCAGGGTTGGTCAGCCCCAGCATTTT.

V usage is TRBV29-1 and J usage is TRBJ1-5; D is unresolved. Germline values: CDR1 SQVTM, CDR2 ANQGSEA. The CDR3 has 12 residues. The V end was cut by 6 bases, the J end by 1 base, with 7 bases between. The CDR3 coding sequence is TGCAGCGTAGATGGGAGCAATCAGCCCCAGCATTTT. This translates into CSVDGSNQPQHF.

The sample holds a few counts of this clonotype. This sequence joins TRBV7-3 and TRBJ2-7; D gene uncertain. The V end lost 2 bases, the J end lost 5 bases, and 10 bases lay between the germline ends. This CDR3 has 13 residues. Germline CDR1 and CDR2: SGHTA and FQGTGA. This CDR3 is CASSLGERDEQYF. CDR3 DNA sequence: TGTGCCAGCAGCTTAGGGGAAAGGGACGAGCAGTACTTC.

The chain joins TRBV5-4 to TRBJ2-3; D gene ambiguous. Germline-derived CDR1 and CDR2 are SGHNT and YYREEE (reference sequence). The CDR3 consists of 14 residues. Trimming left V 2 bases short and J 1 base short, with 8 bases between. The CDR3 nucleotides are TGTGCCAGCAGCTTAAAACTGGGCACAGATACGCAGTATTTT. This sequence encodes CASSLKLGTDTQYF.

The J gene is TRBJ2-5, the V gene TRBV6-6; 8 nucleotides line up with TRBD1. CDR3 size: 16 residues. The germline V gene encodes CDR1 MNHNY and CDR2 SVGAGI (reference sequence). J was trimmed by 9 bases and V by 6 bases; bases with no gene match: 18. CDR3 protein: CASRSTGVFSGPPQYF. In DNA, the CDR3 is TGTGCCAGCAGATCGACAGGGGTCTTTAGCGGCCCCCCCCAGTACTTC.

V and J are TRBV5-1 and TRBJ2-7, with D perhaps being TRBD1 or TRBD2 (5 bases each). The germline V gene has CDR1 SGHRS and CDR2 YFSETQ. CDR3 size: 14 residues. The V and J ends lost 6 bases and 7 bases respectively, with 20 bases between them. CDR3 in amino acids: CASTQTGTAIEQYF. The CDR3 DNA sequence: TGCGCCAGCACTCAGACCGGGACGGCAATAGAGCAGTACTTC.

This clonotype was seen more than once but under ten times. The CDR3 reads CASSAGKREKLFF. The CDR3 bases are TGTGCCAGCAGTGCAGGGAAGAGGGAAAAACTGTTTTTT. The chain is built from TRBV6-6 and TRBJ1-4; D is perhaps TRBD1 (5 bases). The V end lost 5 bases, the J end lost 8 bases, and 12 bases lay between the germline ends. The CDR3 has 13 residues. Germline V lookup: CDR1 MNHNY, CDR2 SVGAGI (reference sequence).

CDR3 amino acids: CASSVDTGSYGYTF. The CDR3 DNA is TGTGCCAGCAGTGTTGACACTGGAAGCTATGGCTACACCTTC. V is TRBV2 and J is TRBJ1-2; D gene uncertain. The CDR3 consists of 14 residues. Trimming stripped 4 bases from V and 4 bases from J, with 13 bases between. Germline V CDR1 and CDR2: SNHLY, FYNNEI.

V usage is TRBV9 and J usage is TRBJ1-1; D not resolved. Germline V gene sequence: CDR1 SGDLS, CDR2 YYNGEE. V shed 0 bases and J shed 1 base, with 22 bases lying between them. The CDR3 length is 19 residues. As DNA, the CDR3 is TGTGCCAGCAGCGTAGGTGGTTTTGAGCGGTTGAGGCAGAACACTGAAGCTTTCTTT. Translating it yields CASSVGGFERLRQNTEAFF.

This clonotype occurred a few times. Lacking the conserved final phenylalanine or tryptophan, this CDR3 likely reflects a read error. This chain connects TRBV7-9 to TRBJ1-6; TRBD1 matches 9 bases. The CDR3 loop spans 14 amino acids. Per the germline V gene, CDR1 is SEHNR and CDR2 is FQNEAQ (reference sequence). The DNA of the CDR3 is TGCGCCAGCAGCGGCACAGGGGGCAATTCACCCCTCCACCTT. It yields the protein CASSGTGGNSPLHL.